Below are 2 T cell receptor beta chains sequenced from a single sample in a study of blood T cells in healthy people across ages. The authors ran a second PCR of roughly 6 to 11 cycles using a sample-barcoded 5' primer and a J-beta primer mix. A single record per CDR3 protein comes from TCRdb applying MiXCR to the 5' RACE reads. The sample lists around 710,000 distinct CDR3 sequences; roughly 41% were seen once. The source material was blood. The receptors were gathered from a woman aged 55-69 years in good health.

With respect to this clonotype: The junction departs from germline at one end; a sequencing error may be responsible. The V gene is TRBV5-5, the J gene TRBJ2-7; D is tentatively TRBD1 or TRBD2 (5 bases each). The CDR3 covers 12 residues. CDR1 is SGHKS and CDR2 is YYEKEE in the germline V gene (reference sequence). DNA of the CDR3: TGTGCCAGCAGCTCATCACTGGGGGAGCAGTCCTTC. Residues: CASSSSLGEQSF.

This clonotype was observed many times. The rearrangement links TRBV7-2 to TRBJ2-7; no clear D. Trimming removed 2 bases at V and 1 base at J, with 9 bases between. CDR3 size: 14 residues. Germline V lookup: CDR1 SGHTA, CDR2 FQGNSA. In DNA, the CDR3 is TGTGCCAGCAGCTTAAATAGTTGGTCCTACGAGCAGTACTTC. Its translation: CASSLNSWSYEQYF.